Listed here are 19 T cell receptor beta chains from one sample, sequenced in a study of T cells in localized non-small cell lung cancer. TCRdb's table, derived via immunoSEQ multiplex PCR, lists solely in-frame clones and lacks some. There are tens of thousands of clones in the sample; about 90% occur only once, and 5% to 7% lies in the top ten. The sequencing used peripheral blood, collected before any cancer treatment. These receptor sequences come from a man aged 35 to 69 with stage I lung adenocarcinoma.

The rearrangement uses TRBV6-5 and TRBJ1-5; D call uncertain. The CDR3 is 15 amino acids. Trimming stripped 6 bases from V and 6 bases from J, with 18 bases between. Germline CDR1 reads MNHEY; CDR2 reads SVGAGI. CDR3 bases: TGTGCCAGCAGGGAGGTGTGGGGTTCAAGTCAGCCCCAGCATTTT. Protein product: CASREVWGSSQPQHF.

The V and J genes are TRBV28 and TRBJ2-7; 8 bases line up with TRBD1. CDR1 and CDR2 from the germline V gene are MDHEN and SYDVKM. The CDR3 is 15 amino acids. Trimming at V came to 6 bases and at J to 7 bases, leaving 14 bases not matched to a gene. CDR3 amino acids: CASSSAGQGIREQYF. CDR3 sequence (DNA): TGTGCCAGCAGCTCCGCCGGACAGGGCATACGGGAGCAGTACTTC.

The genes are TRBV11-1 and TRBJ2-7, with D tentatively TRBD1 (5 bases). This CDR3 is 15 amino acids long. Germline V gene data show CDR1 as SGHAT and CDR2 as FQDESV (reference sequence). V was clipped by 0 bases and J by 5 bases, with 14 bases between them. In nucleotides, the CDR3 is TGTGCCAGCAGCTTAGCGATACACCAGGGTAACGAGCAGTACTTC. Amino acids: CASSLAIHQGNEQYF.

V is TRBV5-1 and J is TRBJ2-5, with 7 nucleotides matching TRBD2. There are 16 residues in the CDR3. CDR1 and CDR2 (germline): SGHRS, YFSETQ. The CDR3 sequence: CACSLGSSGAQETQYF. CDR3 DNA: TGCGCGTGCTCGTTGGGTTCGAGCGGGGCCCAAGAGACCCAGTACTTC.

The CDR3 here is CASGSNSGGTDTQYF. CDR3 coding DNA: TGCGCCTCCGGTAGTAACAGCGGTGGCACAGATACGCAGTATTTT. The genes are TRBV4-1 and TRBJ2-3, with D perhaps TRBD2 (5 bases). In germline, CDR1 is MGHRA, CDR2 YSYEKL. The V end lost 11 bases, the J end lost 1 base, and 19 bases lay between the germline ends. The CDR3 covers 15 residues.

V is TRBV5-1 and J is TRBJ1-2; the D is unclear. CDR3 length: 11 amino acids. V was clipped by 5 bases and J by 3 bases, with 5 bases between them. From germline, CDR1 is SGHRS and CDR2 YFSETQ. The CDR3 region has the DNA TGCGCCAGCAGTGAGGACTATGGCTACACCTTC. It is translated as CASSEDYGYTF.

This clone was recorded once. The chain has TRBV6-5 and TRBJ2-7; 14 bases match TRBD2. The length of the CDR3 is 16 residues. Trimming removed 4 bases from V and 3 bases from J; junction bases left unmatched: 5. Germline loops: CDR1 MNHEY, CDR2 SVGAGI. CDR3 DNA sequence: TGTGCCAGCAGTTTCTTGGGACTAGCGGGAGTCTACGAGCAGTACTTC. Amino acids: CASSFLGLAGVYEQYF.

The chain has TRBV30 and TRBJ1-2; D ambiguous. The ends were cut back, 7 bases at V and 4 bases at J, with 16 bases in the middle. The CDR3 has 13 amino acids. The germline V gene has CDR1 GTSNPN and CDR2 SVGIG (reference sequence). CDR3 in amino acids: CASWAGDTYGYTF. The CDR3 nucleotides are TGTGCCTCCTGGGCCGGGGATACCTATGGCTACACCTTC.

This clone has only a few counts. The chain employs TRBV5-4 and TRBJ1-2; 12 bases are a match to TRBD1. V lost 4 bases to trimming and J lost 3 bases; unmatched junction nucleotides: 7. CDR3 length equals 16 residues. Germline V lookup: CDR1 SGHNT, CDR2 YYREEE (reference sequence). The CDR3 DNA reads TGTGCCAGCAGCCCCGGGACAGGGGGCATCGACTATGGCTACACCTTC. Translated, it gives CASSPGTGGIDYGYTF.

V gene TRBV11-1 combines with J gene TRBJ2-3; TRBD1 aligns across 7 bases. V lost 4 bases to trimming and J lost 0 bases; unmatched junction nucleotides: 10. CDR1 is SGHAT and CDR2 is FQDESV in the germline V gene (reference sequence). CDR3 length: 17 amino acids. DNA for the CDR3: TGTGCCAGCAGCTACCGAAGTTGGGACAGCAGCACAGATACGCAGTATTTT. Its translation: CASSYRSWDSSTDTQYF. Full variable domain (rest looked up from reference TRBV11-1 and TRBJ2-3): EAEVAQSPRYKITEKSQAVAFWCDPISGHATLYWYRQILGQGPELLVQFQDESVVDDSQLPKDRFSAERLKGVDSTLKIQPAELGDSAMYLCASSYRSWDSSTDTQYFGPGTRLTVL.

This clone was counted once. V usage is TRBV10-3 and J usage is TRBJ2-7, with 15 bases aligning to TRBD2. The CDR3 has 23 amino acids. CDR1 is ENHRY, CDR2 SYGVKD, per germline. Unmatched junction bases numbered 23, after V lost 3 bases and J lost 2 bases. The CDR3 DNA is TGTGCCATCAGTGAAAGGGGTGACAGGGCGTGGACTAGCGGGAGGGAGGGCGCCTACGAGCAGTACTTC. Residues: CAISERGDRAWTSGREGAYEQYF.

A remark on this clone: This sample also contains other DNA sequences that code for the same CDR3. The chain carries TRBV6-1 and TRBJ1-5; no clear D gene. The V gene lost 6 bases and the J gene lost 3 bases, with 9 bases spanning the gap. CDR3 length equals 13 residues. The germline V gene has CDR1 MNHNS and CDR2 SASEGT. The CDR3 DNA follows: TGTGCCAGCAGACAAGTCAACAATCAGCCCCAGCATTTT. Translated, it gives CASRQVNNQPQHF.

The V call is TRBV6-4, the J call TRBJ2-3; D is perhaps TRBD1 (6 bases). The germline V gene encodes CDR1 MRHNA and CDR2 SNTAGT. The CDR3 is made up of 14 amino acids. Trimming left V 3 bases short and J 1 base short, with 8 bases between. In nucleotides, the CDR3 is TGTGCCAGCAGTGAGGGGGCGGGCACAGATACGCAGTATTTT. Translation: CASSEGAGTDTQYF.

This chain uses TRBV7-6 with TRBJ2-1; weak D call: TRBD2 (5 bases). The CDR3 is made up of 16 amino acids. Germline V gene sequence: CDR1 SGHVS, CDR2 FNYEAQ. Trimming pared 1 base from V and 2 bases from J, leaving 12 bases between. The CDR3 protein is CASSLGWESPYNEQFF. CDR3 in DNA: TGTGCCAGCAGCTTAGGGTGGGAGAGCCCCTACAATGAGCAGTTCTTC.

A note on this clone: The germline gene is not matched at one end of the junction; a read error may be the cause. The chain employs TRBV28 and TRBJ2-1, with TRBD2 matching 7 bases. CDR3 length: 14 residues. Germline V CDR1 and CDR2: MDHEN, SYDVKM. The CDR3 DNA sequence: TGTGCCAGCAGGGGGATCCTAGCGGAGGGCACTCGGCTCTTC. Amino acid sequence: CASRGILAEGTRLF.

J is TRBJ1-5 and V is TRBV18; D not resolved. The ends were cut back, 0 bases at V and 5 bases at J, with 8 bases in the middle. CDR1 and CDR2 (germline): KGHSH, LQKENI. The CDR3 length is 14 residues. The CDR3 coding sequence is TGTGCCAGCTCACCACCTAATACGGATCAGCCCCAGCATTTT. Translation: CASSPPNTDQPQHF.

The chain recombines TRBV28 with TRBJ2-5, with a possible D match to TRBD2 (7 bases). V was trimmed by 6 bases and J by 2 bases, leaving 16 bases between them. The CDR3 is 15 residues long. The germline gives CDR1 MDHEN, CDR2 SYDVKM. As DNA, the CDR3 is TGTGCCAGCAGGGCCCCCGGGGGGCGACAAGAGACCCAGTACTTC. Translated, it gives CASRAPGGRQETQYF.

The CDR3 is CASSFTRDQETQYF. CDR3 nucleotide sequence: TGTGCCAGCAGCTTCACCCGGGACCAAGAGACCCAGTACTTC. The chain combines TRBV7-9 with TRBJ2-5; D is unclear. Germline V gene sequence: CDR1 SEHNR, CDR2 FQNEAQ (reference sequence). V lost 3 bases and J lost 0, with 8 bases in between. The CDR3 spans 14 residues. Using reference TRBV7-9 and TRBJ2-5 for the parts outside the CDR3, the full variable domain is DTGVSQNPRHKITKRGQNVTFRCDPISEHNRLYWYRQTLGQGPEFLTYFQNEAQLEKSRLLSDRFSAERPKGSFSTLEIQRTEQGDSAMYLCASSFTRDQETQYFGPGTRLLVL.

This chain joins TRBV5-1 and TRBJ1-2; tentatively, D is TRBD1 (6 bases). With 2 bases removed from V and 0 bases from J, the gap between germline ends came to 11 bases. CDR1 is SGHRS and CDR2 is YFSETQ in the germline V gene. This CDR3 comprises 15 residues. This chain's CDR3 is CASSLSGEANYGYTF. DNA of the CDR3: TGCGCCAGCAGCTTATCAGGGGAAGCTAACTATGGCTACACCTTC. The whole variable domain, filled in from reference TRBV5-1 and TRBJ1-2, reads KAGVTQTPRYLIKTRGQQVTLSCSPISGHRSVSWYQQTPGQGLQFLFEYFSETQRNKGNFPGRFSGRQFSNSRSEMNVSTLELGDSALYLCASSLSGEANYGYTFGSGTRLTVV.